The present T cell receptor beta chain was sequenced within a study of blood T cells in healthy people across ages. CDR1 is SGHTA, CDR2 FQGNSA, per germline. The CDR3 has 16 amino acids. The germline V and J ends were trimmed by 5 bases and 1 base, with 15 bases remaining between them. PCR was performed a second time for about 7 to 12 cycles using a sample-barcoded 5' primer and a J-beta primer mix. Using its own MiXCR run on the 5' RACE reads, TCRdb lists one record per CDR3 protein. The top ten clones hold around 2.1% of a sample with over 1,500,000 distinct CDR3 sequences, just under 50% of them seen once.

The specimen was blood. This clonotype originated in a woman aged 40 to 50 in good health. V is TRBV7-2 and J is TRBJ2-1; possibly TRBD2 for D (6 bases). In nucleotides, the CDR3 is TGTGCCAGCAGCCGACTTGCGGGGCCTTCCTACAATGAGCAGTTCTTC. Amino acids: CASSRLAGPSYNEQFF.